This T cell receptor (beta chain) is from a study of shared clonotypes between healthy human individuals. Findings and caveats of the study: Having only a few donors restricted how much genetic and exposure-history diversity was captured.

The CDR3 runs to 15 residues. Germline lookup yields CDR1 MNHEY and CDR2 SMNVEV (reference sequence). Trimming removed 0 bases from V and 3 bases from J, with 9 bases in between. In regard to this clone: Its target is not known.

CD45RO negativity and positive selection for CCR7 defined naive CD8 cells, a population that excluded terminally differentiated effector memory CD45RA+ cells. None of the donors, who were healthy HIV-negative adults, had recently had acute infections or vaccinations. Sequenced by immunoSEQ multiplex PCR; TCRdb stores in-frame clones only, minus some. The table includes around 1.9 million clones, more than 85% detected once. This chain uses TRBV27 with TRBJ2-1, with unresolved D. Sequencing was carried out using naive CD8+ T cells from PBMCs. The receptor was derived from a man between 18 and 29 years old in good health. Some clones in this sample may be carry-over from other donors' samples. This CDR3 is CASSLSMGYYNEQFF. The CDR3 DNA follows: TGTGCCAGCAGTTTATCGATGGGATACTACAATGAGCAGTTCTTC.